This record covers a single T cell receptor (beta chain). The time point was: after dendritic cell vaccination, including at tumor progression/relapse. Method: immunoSEQ multiplex PCR; TCRdb's copy keeps in-frame clones and lacks some. The sample has some 91,000 clones; roughly four fifths are singletons. Germline V CDR1 and CDR2: MNHEY, SVGAGI. The CDR3 has 15 residues. V was cut by 0 bases and J by 2 bases, with 10 bases left in between. The entry originates in a study of glioma-infiltrating T cells after dendritic cell vaccination. The receptor was isolated from a human donor with glioblastoma. The rearrangement links TRBV6-5 to TRBJ1-2; the D is unclear. Sequencing was performed on blood, taken after dendritic cell vaccination. This chain's CDR3 is CASSYSREPNYGYTF. The CDR3 DNA reads as TGTGCCAGCAGTTACTCACGGGAACCCAACTATGGCTACACCTTC.